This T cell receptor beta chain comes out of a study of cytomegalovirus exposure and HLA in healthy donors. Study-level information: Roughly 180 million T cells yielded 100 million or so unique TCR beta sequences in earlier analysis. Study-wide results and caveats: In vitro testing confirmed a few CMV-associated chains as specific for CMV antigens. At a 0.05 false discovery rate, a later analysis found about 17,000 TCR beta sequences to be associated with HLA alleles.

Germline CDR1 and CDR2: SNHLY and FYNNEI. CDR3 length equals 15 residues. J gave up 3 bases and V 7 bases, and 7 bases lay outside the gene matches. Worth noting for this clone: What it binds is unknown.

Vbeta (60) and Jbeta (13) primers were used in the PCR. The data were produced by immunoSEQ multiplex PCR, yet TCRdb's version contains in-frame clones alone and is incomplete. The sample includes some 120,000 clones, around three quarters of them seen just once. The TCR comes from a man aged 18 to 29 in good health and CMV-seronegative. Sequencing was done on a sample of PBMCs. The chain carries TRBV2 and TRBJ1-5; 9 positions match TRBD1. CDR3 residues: CASTQGQGNNQPQHF. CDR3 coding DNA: TGTGCCAGCACCCAGGGACAGGGTAACAATCAGCCCCAGCATTTT.